A single sample gave rise to the 5 T cell receptor beta chains below, sequenced in a study of T cell responses to AZD1222 COVID-19 vaccine. The method was immunoSEQ multiplex PCR; TCRdb's version includes in-frame clones alone and lacks a portion of them. Here the sample spans approximately 190,000 clones, 90% to 95% being singletons. The sequenced sample was peripheral blood, obtained on day 0 of AZD1222 vaccination. The origin of the receptors is an adult in good health.

The chain carries TRBV6-4 and TRBJ1-6; possible D gene TRBD1, 5 bases. This CDR3 region has 15 residues. Germline lookup yields CDR1 MRHNA and CDR2 SNTAGT. With 3 bases removed from V and 7 bases from J, the gap between germline ends came to 13 bases. CDR3 sequence: CASSETARGNSPLHF. As DNA, the CDR3 is TGTGCCAGCAGTGAAACAGCGAGGGGCAATTCACCCCTCCACTTT.

V gene TRBV11-2 combines with J gene TRBJ2-5; D not resolved. This CDR3 spans 16 amino acids. V dropped 3 bases and J dropped 5 bases, with 19 bases sitting between them. CDR1 is SGHAT, CDR2 FQNNGV, per germline. DNA for the CDR3: TGTGCCAGCAGCTTTTCGATAATTGGGGTGCGGGAGACCCAGTACTTC. Residues: CASSFSIIGVRETQYF. Based on the CDR3 plus reference TRBV11-2 and TRBJ2-5, the full variable domain is EAGVAQSPRYKIIEKRQSVAFWCNPISGHATLYWYQQILGQGPKLLIQFQNNGVVDDSQLPKDRFSAERLKGVDSTLKIQPAKLEDSAVYLCASSFSIIGVRETQYFGPGTRLLVL.

This clone appeared a single time. This sequence joins TRBV27 and TRBJ1-1; D may be TRBD1 (5 bases). The V gene's germline CDR1 is MNHEY and CDR2 SMNVEV (reference sequence). The V end was cut by 2 bases, the J end by 1 base, with 11 bases between. There are 15 residues in the CDR3. CDR3 region: CASSLRDGWNTEAFF. The DNA of the CDR3 is TGTGCCAGCAGTTTACGGGACGGCTGGAACACTGAAGCTTTCTTT.

V and J are TRBV10-3 and TRBJ2-7; tentative D call: TRBD2 (6 bases). The V and J ends lost 3 bases and 0 bases respectively, with 12 bases between them. Looked up from germline, CDR1 is ENHRY and CDR2 is SYGVKD. The CDR3 spans 15 residues. The CDR3 bases are TGTGCCATCAGTGACGCGCTAGCGCGCTCCTACGAGCAGTACTTC. Translated, it gives CAISDALARSYEQYF.

J is TRBJ1-4 and V is TRBV15; D gene uncertain. V gave up 0 bases and J gave up 2 bases, with 10 bases separating them. Germline V gene lookup returns CDR1 LNHNV and CDR2 YYDKDF (reference sequence). This CDR3 contains 16 residues. The CDR3 DNA reads TGTGCCACCAGCAGAGATAAGGGATTGACTAATGAAAAACTGTTTTTT. Protein: CATSRDKGLTNEKLFF.